This T cell receptor beta chain was identified in a study of blood T cell repertoires in COVID-19. At the level of the study: PBMCs, B-cell-depleted T cells, or T cells provided the cDNA or gDNA that made up the material.

Some clones are missing from TCRdb's copy, which holds only in-frame ones; the method was immunoSEQ multiplex PCR. The table shows approximately 480,000 clones, with around 90% occurring only once. Participants were placed into cohorts based on the clinical history they reported. The CDR3 runs 15 residues. CDR1 and CDR2 from the germline V gene are SGDLS and YYNGEE. The trim removed 1 base at V and 7 bases at J, leaving 3 bases unmatched. The V gene is TRBV9, the J gene TRBJ1-6; 9 bases map to TRBD1. This sequence originates from a young woman who had recovered from COVID-19. Material for sequencing was PBMCs or T cells enriched from blood (not recorded which). The CDR3 protein is CASSVRDRENSPLHF. In nucleotides, the CDR3 is TGTGCCAGCAGCGTAAGGGACAGGGAGAATTCACCCCTCCACTTT. The entire variable domain, with the rest obtained from reference TRBV9 and TRBJ1-6, is as follows: DSGVTQTPKHLITATGQRVTLRCSPRSGDLSVYWYQQSLDQGLQFLIQYYNGEERAKGNILERFSAQQFPDLHSELNLSSLELGDSALYFCASSVRDRENSPLHFGNGTRLTVT.